Listed here is a single T cell receptor (beta chain). Here immunoSEQ multiplex PCR was the method, and the copy in TCRdb shows in-frame clones only, minus some. The sample gives some 200,000 clones, around 86% of which show up once; about 7% is in the top ten. This entry comes from a study of blood T cell repertoires in COVID-19. Study-wide background: Italy, Spain and the United States were the sources of the convalescent and acute COVID-19 samples. The cDNA or gDNA used as material had been derived from T cells, B-cell-depleted T cells, or PBMCs.

Germline V gives CDR1 MNHEY, CDR2 SVGAGI. This CDR3 is built from 15 residues. With 4 bases removed from V and 1 base from J, the gap between germline ends came to 11 bases. This TCR was sampled from a man aged 30 to 45 in a cohort exposed to, infected with or recovered from COVID-19 (not recorded which). The chain joins TRBV6-5 to TRBJ1-3; the D gene is possibly TRBD1 (5 bases). Sequencing was performed on PBMCs or T cells enriched from blood (not recorded which). CDR3 in amino acids: CASSFDAGSGNTIYF. The CDR3 coding sequence is TGTGCCAGCAGTTTCGATGCAGGGTCTGGAAACACCATATATTTT.